This is a list of T cell receptor beta chains from one sample in a study of cytomegalovirus exposure and HLA in healthy donors. Sequencing was performed with immunoSEQ multiplex PCR; in TCRdb, only in-frame clones are kept and a portion is missing. The sample lists about 110,000 clones, roughly 80% occurring once. Material: PBMCs. The origin of the receptors is a man aged 30 to 39 in good health and CMV-seronegative. Each CDR3 is given with its conserved first and last residue. Each record gives: clone size, J gene, V gene, CDR3 protein. Size values are once, few and many counts, or a class for expanded clones, and some rows have none.

clone size: -
J gene: TRBJ2-1
V gene: TRBV12-5
CDR3 protein: CASGLGTGSFDEQFF

clone size: few
J gene: TRBJ2-7
V gene: TRBV5-1
CDR3 protein: CASSLTQLAGVYEQYF

clone size: -
J gene: TRBJ2-3
V gene: TRBV6-1
CDR3 protein: CASSDRAGGTDTQYF

clone size: -
J gene: TRBJ2-5
V gene: TRBV7-2
CDR3 protein: CASSLELAGGLYQETQYF

clone size: few
J gene: TRBJ2-1
V gene: TRBV4-1
CDR3 protein: CASSQNHPPSGGLNEQFF

clone size: -
J gene: TRBJ1-3
V gene: TRBV6-5
CDR3 protein: CASSNARDTIYF

clone size: few
J gene: TRBJ1-1
V gene: TRBV28
CDR3 protein: CASRQAGTVGNGAFF

clone size: -
J gene: TRBJ2-1
V gene: TRBV13
CDR3 protein: CASSYQDRNEQFF

clone size: -
J gene: TRBJ2-3
V gene: TRBV30
CDR3 protein: CAWSPGQADTQYF

clone size: -
J gene: TRBJ1-1
V gene: TRBV7-3
CDR3 protein: CASSLFVNTEAFF

clone size: -
J gene: TRBJ1-2
V gene: TRBV19
CDR3 protein: CASNVGTRSDGYTF